This passage covers 8 T cell receptor beta chains from one sample sequenced in a study of T cell clonality in common variable immunodeficiency. The method was immunoSEQ multiplex PCR; TCRdb's version includes in-frame clones alone and lacks a portion of them. The counts give 75,000 to 85,000 clones, none of them seen only once; around 0.87% is held by the top ten. Material for sequencing was peripheral blood mononuclear cells. These receptors originate from a person between 18 and 75 years old in good health.

This clone has a count of ten or more. One end of the junction does not line up with germline, which may come from a read error. The observed sequence ends 3 residues before the CDR3 terminus, with the missing tail filled in from the germline J gene. The rearrangement joins TRBV7-7 to TRBJ2-1; maybe TRBD2 (8 bases). This CDR3 is 18 amino acids long. The V gene's germline CDR1 is SSHAT and CDR2 FNYEAQ (reference sequence). CDR3 sequence reads: CASSSTSQGLAGNNEQFF. Partial CDR3 DNA: TGTGCTAGCAGCTCGACATCACAGGGGCTAGCGGGTAACAATGAG.

This clone was counted many times. The CDR3 sequence is CASTRGTGDTEAFF. The CDR3 DNA, read in part, is TGTGCCAGTACCCGGGGGACAGGGGACACTGAA. The gene calls are TRBV19 and TRBJ1-1, with TRBD1 matching over 10 bases. The DNA ends 3 residues before the CDR3 does, and the rest of the CDR3 is filled in from the germline J gene. Germline CDR1 LNHDA, CDR2 SQIVND (reference sequence). V lost 7 bases to trimming and J lost 3 bases; unmatched junction nucleotides: 5. CDR3 length: 14 residues.

The sample holds many counts of this clone. The read halts 3 residues ahead of the CDR3 end, with the missing end drawn from the germline J gene. The rearrangement uses TRBV2 and TRBJ1-2; D perhaps matches TRBD1 (5 bases). V was cut by 3 bases and J by 5 bases, with 13 bases left in between. The CDR3 contains 14 residues. CDR1 is SNHLY and CDR2 is FYNNEI in the germline V gene. CDR3 amino acids: CASSDRGRRYGYTF. The part of the CDR3 DNA that was read is TGTGCCAGCAGTGATAGGGGCAGGAGGTATGGC.

This clone was recorded many times. CDR3 protein: CAWSVRGTLFSYEQYF. The part of the CDR3 DNA that was read is TGTGCCTGGAGTGTACGGGGAACTCTATTCTCCTACGAG. The chain combines TRBV30 with TRBJ2-7; D might be TRBD2 (5 bases). Read coverage stops 3 residues before the CDR3 terminus; the germline J gene supplies the remainder. This CDR3 contains 16 residues. The germline gives CDR1 GTSNPN, CDR2 SVGIG (reference sequence). V lost 0 bases, J lost 0 bases, and 15 bases lay in between.

This clone was observed at least ten times. Read sequence stops 3 residues before the CDR3 end, and the germline J gene provides the missing end. The V gene is TRBV19, the J gene TRBJ1-5, with 11 bases fitting TRBD1. V lost 2 bases to trimming and J lost 6 bases; unmatched junction nucleotides: 3. This CDR3 contains 15 residues. The germline V gene has CDR1 LNHDA and CDR2 SQIVND (reference sequence). The part of the CDR3 DNA that was read is TGTGCCAGTAGTATACCGGGACAGGGGGGTCAGCCC. The encoded protein is CASSIPGQGGQP. From start to end, the CDR3 is CASSIPGQGGQPQHF.

This clone was counted at least ten times. The read comes to an end 3 residues before the CDR3 does, leaving the germline J gene to fill in the end. The rearrangement links TRBV9 to TRBJ2-1; D is uncertain. CDR1 and CDR2 (germline): SGDLS, YYNGEE. The CDR3 sequence is 13 residues long. The V and J ends lost 1 base and 8 bases respectively, with 10 bases between them. CDR3 sequence: CASSVYGLDEQFF. CDR3 bases read: TGTGCCAGCAGCGTATACGGTTTGGATGAG. Full variable domain (outside the CDR3, taken from reference TRBV9 and TRBJ2-1): DSGVTQTPKHLITATGQRVTLRCSPRSGDLSVYWYQQSLDQGLQFLIQYYNGEERAKGNILERFSAQQFPDLHSELNLSSLELGDSALYFCASSVYGLDEQFFGPGTRLTVL.

This clone appeared many times. The read ends 3 residues shy of where the CDR3 ends; the end is completed using the germline J gene. This rearrangement joins TRBV5-1 to TRBJ1-1; no clear D gene. The V gene lost 0 bases and the J gene lost 2 bases, with 5 bases spanning the gap. CDR3 size: 13 residues. From germline, CDR1 is SGHRS and CDR2 YFSETQ. The CDR3 bases that were read are TGCGCCAGCAGCTTGGGACTTAACACTGAA. Its translation is CASSLGLNTE. The full-length CDR3 reads as CASSLGLNTEAFF.

This clone came up a few times. The missing CDR3 end, 3 residues past where the read stops, is filled in from the germline J gene. The rearrangement links TRBV18 to TRBJ1-5; 7 nucleotides line up with TRBD1. Looked up from germline, CDR1 is KGHSH and CDR2 is LQKENI. V lost 0 bases and J lost 7; bases outside the gene matches: 9. The CDR3 is made up of 16 amino acids. The CDR3 loop is CASSPPPTGSVQPQHF. The part of the CDR3 DNA that was read is TGTGCCAGCTCACCACCTCCGACAGGGTCGGTACAGCCC.